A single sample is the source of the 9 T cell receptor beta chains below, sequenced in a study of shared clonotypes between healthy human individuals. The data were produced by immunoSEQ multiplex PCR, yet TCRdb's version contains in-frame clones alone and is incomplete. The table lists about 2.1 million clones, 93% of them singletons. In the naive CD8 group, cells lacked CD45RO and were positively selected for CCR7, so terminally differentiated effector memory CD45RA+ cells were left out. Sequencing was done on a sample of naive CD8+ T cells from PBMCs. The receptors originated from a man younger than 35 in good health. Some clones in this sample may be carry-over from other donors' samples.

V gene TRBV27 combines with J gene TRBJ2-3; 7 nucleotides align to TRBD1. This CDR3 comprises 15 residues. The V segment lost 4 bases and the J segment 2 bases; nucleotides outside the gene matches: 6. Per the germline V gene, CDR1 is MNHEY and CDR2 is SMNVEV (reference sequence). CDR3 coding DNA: TGTGCCAGCAGTTCGACGGACAGGCACACAGATACGCAGTATTTT. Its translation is CASSSTDRHTDTQYF.

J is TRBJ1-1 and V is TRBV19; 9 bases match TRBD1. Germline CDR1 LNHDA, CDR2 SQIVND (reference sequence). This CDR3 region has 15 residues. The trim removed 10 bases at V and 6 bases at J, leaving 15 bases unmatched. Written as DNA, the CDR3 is TGTGCCACCAAATCTGCTACAGGGGGCATATCTGAAGCTTTCTTT. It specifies CATKSATGGISEAFF.

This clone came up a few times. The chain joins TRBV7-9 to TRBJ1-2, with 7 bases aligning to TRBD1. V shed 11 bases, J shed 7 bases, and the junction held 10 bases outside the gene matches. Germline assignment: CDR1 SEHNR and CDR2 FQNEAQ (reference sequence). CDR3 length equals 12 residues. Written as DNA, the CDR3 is TGTGCCGGCGACAGGGTTGCAGGTGGCTACACCTTC. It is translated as CAGDRVAGGYTF.

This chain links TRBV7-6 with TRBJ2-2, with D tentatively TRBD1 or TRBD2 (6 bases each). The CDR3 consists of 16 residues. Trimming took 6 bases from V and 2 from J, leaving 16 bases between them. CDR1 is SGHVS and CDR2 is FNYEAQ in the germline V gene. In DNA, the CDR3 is TGTGCCAGCAGGCCCTTGGGGGGCGGAAACACCGGGGAGCTGTTTTTT. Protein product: CASRPLGGGNTGELFF. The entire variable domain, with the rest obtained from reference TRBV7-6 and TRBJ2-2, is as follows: GAGVSQSPRYKVTKRGQDVALRCDPISGHVSLYWYRQALGQGPEFLTYFNYEAQQDKSGLPNDRFSAERPEGSISTLTIQRTEQRDSAMYRCASRPLGGGNTGELFFGEGSRLTVL.

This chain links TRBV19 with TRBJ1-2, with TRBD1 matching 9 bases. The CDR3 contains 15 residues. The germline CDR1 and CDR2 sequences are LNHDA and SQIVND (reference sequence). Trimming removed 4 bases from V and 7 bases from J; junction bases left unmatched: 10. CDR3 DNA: TGTGCCAGTAGTAAAGAACGGACAGGGGCACGTGGCTACACCTTC. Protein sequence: CASSKERTGARGYTF.

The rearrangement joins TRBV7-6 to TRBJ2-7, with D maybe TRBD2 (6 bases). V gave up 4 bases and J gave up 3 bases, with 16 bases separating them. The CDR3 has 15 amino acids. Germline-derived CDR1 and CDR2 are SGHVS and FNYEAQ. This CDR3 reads CASSSTQGLFYEQYF. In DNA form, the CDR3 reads TGTGCCAGCAGCTCGACGCAGGGACTGTTCTACGAGCAGTACTTC.

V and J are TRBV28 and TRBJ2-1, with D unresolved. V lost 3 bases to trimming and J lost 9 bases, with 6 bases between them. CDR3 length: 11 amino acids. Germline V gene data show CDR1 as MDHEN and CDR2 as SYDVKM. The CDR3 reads CASSFGFEQFF. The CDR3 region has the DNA TGTGCCAGCAGTTTTGGTTTTGAGCAGTTCTTC.

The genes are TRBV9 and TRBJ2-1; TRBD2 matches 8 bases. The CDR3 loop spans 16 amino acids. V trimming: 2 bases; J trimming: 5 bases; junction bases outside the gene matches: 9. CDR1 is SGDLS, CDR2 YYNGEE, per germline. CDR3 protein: CASSVSSAGDHNEQFF. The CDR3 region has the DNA TGTGCCAGCAGCGTGAGTTCAGCGGGAGACCACAATGAGCAGTTCTTC.

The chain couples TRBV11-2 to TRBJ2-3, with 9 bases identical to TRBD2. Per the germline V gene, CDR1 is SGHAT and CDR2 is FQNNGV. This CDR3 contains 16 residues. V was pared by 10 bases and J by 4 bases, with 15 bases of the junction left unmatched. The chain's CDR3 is CAIPTLKREASDTQYF. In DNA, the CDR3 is TGTGCCATTCCGACCCTGAAGCGGGAGGCTTCAGATACGCAGTATTTT.